The source of this T cell receptor beta chain is a study of untreated major depressive disorder. Germline loops: CDR1 PRHDT, CDR2 FYEKMQ (reference sequence). The CDR3 extends over 15 amino acids. V shed 1 base and J shed 7 bases, with 16 bases lying between them. About this clone: Its antigen is as yet unknown.

Study observations and caveats: TRBV05-01 (Vbeta 5.1) usage was higher in CD4+ T cells of depressed patients than controls.

The assay was immunoSEQ multiplex PCR, and TCRdb's table has in-frame clones only and misses some. The profile shows just over 20,000 clones, 85% to 95% of them singletons. This sequence was found in a young man in good health. Input material: CD4+ T cells from PBMCs. V gene TRBV13 combines with J gene TRBJ1-1, with D perhaps matching TRBD1 (5 bases). The CDR3 coding sequence is TGTGCCAGCAGCTTAGCGGGGCGCAGAGTCAGTGAAGCTTTCTTT. Protein product: CASSLAGRRVSEAFF.